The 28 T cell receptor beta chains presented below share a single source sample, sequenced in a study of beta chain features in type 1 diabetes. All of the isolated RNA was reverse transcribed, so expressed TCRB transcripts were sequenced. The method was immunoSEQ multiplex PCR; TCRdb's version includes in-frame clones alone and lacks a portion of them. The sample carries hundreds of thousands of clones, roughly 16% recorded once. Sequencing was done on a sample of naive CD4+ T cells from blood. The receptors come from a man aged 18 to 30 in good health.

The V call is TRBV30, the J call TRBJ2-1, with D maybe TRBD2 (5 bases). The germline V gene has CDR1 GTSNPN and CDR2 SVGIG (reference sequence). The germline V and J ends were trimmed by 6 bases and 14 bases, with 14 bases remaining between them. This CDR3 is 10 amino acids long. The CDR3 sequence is CACRTDIEFF. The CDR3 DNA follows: TGTGCCTGCAGGACTGATATAGAGTTCTTC.

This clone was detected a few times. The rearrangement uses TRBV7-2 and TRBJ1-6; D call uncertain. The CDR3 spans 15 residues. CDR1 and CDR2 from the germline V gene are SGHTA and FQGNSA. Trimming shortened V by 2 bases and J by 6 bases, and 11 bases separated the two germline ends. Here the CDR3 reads CASSLSQPINSPLHF. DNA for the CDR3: TGTGCCAGCAGCTTATCTCAACCGATTAATTCACCCCTCCACTTT.

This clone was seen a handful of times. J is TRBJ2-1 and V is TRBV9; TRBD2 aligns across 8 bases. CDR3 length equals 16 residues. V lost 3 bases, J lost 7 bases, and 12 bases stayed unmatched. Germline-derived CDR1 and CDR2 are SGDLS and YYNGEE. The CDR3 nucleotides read TGTGCCAGCAGCGCCCTAAGGCCGGGGGGGCCTAATGAGCAGTTCTTC. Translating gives CASSALRPGGPNEQFF.

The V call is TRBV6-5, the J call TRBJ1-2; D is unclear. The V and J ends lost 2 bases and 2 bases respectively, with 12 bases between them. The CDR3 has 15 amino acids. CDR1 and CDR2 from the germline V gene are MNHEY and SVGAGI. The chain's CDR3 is CASSYIRGTNYGYTF. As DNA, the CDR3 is TGTGCCAGCAGTTACATTCGGGGTACCAACTATGGCTACACCTTC.

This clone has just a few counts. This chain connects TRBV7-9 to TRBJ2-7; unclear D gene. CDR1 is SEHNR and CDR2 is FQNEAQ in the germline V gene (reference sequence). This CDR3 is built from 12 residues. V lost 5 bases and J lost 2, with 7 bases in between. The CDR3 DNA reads TGTGCCAGCAGCCAGGAGACCTACGAGCAGTACTTC. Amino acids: CASSQETYEQYF.

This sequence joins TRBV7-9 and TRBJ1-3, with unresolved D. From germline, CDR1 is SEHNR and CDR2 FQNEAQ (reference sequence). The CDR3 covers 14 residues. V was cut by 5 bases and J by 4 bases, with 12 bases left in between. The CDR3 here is CASSPSSGGNTIYF. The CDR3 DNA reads TGTGCCAGCAGCCCCTCCTCGGGAGGAAACACCATATATTTT.

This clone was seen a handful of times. CDR3 nucleotides: TGTGCCAGCAGCCCTCAGGGGGTGATTTCCGAAGCTTTCTTT. It yields the protein CASSPQGVISEAFF. This chain links TRBV7-2 with TRBJ1-1; 7 bases match TRBD1. The CDR3 loop spans 14 amino acids. CDR1 and CDR2 (germline): SGHTA, FQGNSA. J was trimmed by 8 bases and V by 5 bases; bases with no gene match: 11.

The CDR3 DNA sequence: TGTGCCAGCAGCCCAAGCAGGGCGGAGACCCAGTACTTC. Amino acid sequence: CASSPSRAETQYF. This rearrangement joins TRBV11-3 to TRBJ2-5; D possibly corresponds to TRBD1 (5 bases). The CDR3 has 13 amino acids. Trimming shortened V by 5 bases and J by 5 bases, and 12 bases separated the two germline ends. CDR1 and CDR2 (germline): SGHNT, YENEEA.

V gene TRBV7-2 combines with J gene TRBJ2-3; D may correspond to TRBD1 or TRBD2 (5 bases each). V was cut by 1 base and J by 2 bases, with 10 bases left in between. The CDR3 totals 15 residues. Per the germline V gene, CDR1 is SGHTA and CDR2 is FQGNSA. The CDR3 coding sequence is TGTGCCAGCAGCTTAGAGGGGACGGCCACAGATACGCAGTATTTT. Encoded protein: CASSLEGTATDTQYF.

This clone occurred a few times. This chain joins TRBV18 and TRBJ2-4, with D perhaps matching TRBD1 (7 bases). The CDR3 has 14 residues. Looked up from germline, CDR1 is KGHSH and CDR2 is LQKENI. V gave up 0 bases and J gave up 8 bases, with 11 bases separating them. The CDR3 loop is CASSPPGQRDIQYF. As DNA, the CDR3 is TGTGCCAGCTCACCACCGGGACAGCGGGACATTCAGTACTTC.

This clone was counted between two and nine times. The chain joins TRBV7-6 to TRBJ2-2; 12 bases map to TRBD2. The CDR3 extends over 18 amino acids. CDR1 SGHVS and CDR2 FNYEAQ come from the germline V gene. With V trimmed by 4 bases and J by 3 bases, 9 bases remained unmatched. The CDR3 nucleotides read TGTGCCAGCAGCTCGCGACTAGCGGGGGTGTCACACACCGGGGAGCTGTTTTTT. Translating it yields CASSSRLAGVSHTGELFF.

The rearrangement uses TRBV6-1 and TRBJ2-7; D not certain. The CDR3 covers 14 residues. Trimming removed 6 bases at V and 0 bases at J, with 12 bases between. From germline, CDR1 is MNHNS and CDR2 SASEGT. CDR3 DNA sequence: TGTGCCAGCAGGGGAAGGACGGACTCCTACGAGCAGTACTTC. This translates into CASRGRTDSYEQYF.

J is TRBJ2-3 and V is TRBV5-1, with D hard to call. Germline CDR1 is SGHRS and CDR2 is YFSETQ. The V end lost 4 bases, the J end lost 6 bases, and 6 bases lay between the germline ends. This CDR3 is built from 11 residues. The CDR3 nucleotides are TGCGCCAGCAGCCCCGCCGATACGCAGTATTTT. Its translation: CASSPADTQYF. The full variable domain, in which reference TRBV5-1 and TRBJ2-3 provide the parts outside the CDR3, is KAGVTQTPRYLIKTRGQQVTLSCSPISGHRSVSWYQQTPGQGLQFLFEYFSETQRNKGNFPGRFSGRQFSNSRSEMNVSTLELGDSALYLCASSPADTQYFGPGTRLTVL.

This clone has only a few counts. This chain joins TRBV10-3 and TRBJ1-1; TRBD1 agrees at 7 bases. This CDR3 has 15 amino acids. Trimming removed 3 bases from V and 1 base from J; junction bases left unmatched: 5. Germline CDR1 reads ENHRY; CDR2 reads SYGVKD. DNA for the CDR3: TGTGCCATCAGTGATCGGGACAGCCAGAACACTGAAGCTTTCTTT. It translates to CAISDRDSQNTEAFF.

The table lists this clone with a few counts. The DNA of the CDR3 is TGCGCCAGCAGCTTGAGAGGGGTAGGATACAATGAGCAGTTCTTC. It codes for CASSLRGVGYNEQFF. J is TRBJ2-1 and V is TRBV5-1; D may be TRBD1 or TRBD2 (5 bases each). Germline lookup yields CDR1 SGHRS and CDR2 YFSETQ. V lost 1 base and J 4 bases, leaving 12 bases between the germline ends. This CDR3 has 15 amino acids.

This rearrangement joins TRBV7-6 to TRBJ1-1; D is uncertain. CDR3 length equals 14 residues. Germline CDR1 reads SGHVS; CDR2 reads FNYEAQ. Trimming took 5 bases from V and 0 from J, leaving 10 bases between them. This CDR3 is CASSPDGLNTEAFF. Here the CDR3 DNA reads TGTGCCAGCAGCCCGGACGGCTTGAACACTGAAGCTTTCTTT. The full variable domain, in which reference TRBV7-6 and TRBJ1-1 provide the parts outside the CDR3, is GAGVSQSPRYKVTKRGQDVALRCDPISGHVSLYWYRQALGQGPEFLTYFNYEAQQDKSGLPNDRFSAERPEGSISTLTIQRTEQRDSAMYRCASSPDGLNTEAFFGQGTRLTVV.

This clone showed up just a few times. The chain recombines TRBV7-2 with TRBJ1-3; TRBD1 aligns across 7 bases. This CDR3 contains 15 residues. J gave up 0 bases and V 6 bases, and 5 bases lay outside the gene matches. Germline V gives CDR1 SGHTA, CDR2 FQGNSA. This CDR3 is CASSWGQSSGNTIYF. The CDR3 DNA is TGTGCCAGCAGTTGGGGACAGTCCTCTGGAAACACCATATATTTT.

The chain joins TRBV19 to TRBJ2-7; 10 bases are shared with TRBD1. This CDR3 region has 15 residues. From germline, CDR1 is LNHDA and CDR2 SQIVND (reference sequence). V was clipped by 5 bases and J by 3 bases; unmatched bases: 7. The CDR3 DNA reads TGTGCCAGTAGTTACCGGGACAGGGGCCTCTACGAGCAGTACTTC. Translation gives CASSYRDRGLYEQYF.

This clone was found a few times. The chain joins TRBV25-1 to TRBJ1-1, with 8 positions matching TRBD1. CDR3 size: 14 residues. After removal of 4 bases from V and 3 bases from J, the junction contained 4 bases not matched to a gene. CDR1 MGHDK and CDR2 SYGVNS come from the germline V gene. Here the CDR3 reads CASSGQGWDTEAFF. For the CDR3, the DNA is TGTGCCAGCAGTGGACAGGGGTGGGACACTGAAGCTTTCTTT.

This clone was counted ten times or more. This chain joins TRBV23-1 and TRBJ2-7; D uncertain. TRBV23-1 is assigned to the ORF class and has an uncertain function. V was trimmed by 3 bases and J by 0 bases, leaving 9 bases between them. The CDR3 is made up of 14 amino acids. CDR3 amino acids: CASSQTGPSYEQYF. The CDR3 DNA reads TGCGCCAGCAGTCAGACGGGTCCCTCCTACGAGCAGTACTTC.

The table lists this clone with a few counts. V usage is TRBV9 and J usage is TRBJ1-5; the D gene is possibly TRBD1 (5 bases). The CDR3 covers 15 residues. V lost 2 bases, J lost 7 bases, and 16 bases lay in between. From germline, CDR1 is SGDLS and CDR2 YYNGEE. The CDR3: CASSVKAGFSQPQHF. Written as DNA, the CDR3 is TGTGCCAGCAGCGTTAAGGCAGGGTTTTCACAGCCCCAGCATTTT.

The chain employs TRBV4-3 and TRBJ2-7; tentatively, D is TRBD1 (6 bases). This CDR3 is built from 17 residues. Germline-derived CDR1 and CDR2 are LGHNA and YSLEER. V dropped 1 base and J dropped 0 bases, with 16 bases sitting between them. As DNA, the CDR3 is TGCGCCAGCAGCCAAGGGCGTCGGACAGTGGACTCCTACGAGCAGTACTTC. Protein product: CASSQGRRTVDSYEQYF.

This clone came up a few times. The CDR3 spells CASSVDSDYGYTF. As DNA, the CDR3 is TGTGCCAGCAGCGTAGACAGCGATTATGGCTACACCTTC. The V and J genes are TRBV9 and TRBJ1-2; D remains ambiguous. V lost 0 bases and J 5 bases, leaving 8 bases between the germline ends. The V gene's germline CDR1 is SGDLS and CDR2 YYNGEE. There are 13 residues in the CDR3.

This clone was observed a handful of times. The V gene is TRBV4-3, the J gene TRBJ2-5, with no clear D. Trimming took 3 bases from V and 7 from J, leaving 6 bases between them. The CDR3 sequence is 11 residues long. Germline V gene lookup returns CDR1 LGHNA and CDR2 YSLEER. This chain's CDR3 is CASSQVRTQYF. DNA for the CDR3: TGCGCCAGCAGCCAGGTCAGGACCCAGTACTTC.

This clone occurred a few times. CDR3 sequence reads: CASSPLRGTISTDTQYF. The CDR3 region has the DNA TGTGCCAGCAGCCCCCTTCGAGGCACCATTAGCACAGATACGCAGTATTTT. This sequence joins TRBV5-4 and TRBJ2-3; D not resolved. The germline gives CDR1 SGHNT, CDR2 YYREEE (reference sequence). Trimming removed 4 bases from V and 0 bases from J, with 18 bases in between. CDR3 length: 17 amino acids.

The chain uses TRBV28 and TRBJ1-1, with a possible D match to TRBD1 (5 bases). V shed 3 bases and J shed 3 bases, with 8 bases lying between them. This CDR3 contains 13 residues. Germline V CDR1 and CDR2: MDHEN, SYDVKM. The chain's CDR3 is CASSLPGDTEAFF. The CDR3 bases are TGTGCCAGCAGTTTGCCGGGGGACACTGAAGCTTTCTTT.

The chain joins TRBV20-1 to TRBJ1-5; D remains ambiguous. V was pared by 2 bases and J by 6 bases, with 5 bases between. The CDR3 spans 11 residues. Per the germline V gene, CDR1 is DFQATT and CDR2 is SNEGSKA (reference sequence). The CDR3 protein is CSARLGQPQHF. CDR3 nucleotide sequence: TGCAGTGCTAGATTGGGTCAGCCCCAGCATTTT.

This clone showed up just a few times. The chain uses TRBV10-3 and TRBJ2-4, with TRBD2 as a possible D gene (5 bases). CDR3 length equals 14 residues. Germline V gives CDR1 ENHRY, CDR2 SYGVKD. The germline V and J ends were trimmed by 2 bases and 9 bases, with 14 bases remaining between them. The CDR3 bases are TGTGCCATCAGTGAGAGGGCAGGAGGTAGCATTCAGTACTTC. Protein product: CAISERAGGSIQYF.